Below, one TCR beta chain is given with its context. The data were obtained in a study of blood T cell repertoires in COVID-19. Study as a whole: Cohort 3 recovered donors had two negative PCRs, clearance, or symptom resolution. Specimens from acute and convalescent COVID-19 originated in the United States, Italy and Spain.

The V gene lost 3 bases and the J gene lost 11 bases, with 13 bases spanning the gap. The CDR3 contains 12 residues. Allocation to cohorts depended on clinical history reported by the participants. In the source study's methods: Reference gene primer amplification gave nucleated cell count estimates. Method: immunoSEQ multiplex PCR; TCRdb's copy keeps in-frame clones and lacks some. The D gene and trimming were derived from the DNA, and the V and J assignments and clone size from that table. In the table there are over 110,000 clones, over 70% of which are singletons. The receptor was derived from a middle-aged man in a cohort exposed to, infected with or recovered from COVID-19 (not recorded which). The rearrangement joins TRBV12-3 or TRBV12-4 to TRBJ1-1, with D maybe TRBD1 (5 bases). The sample was PBMCs or T cells enriched from blood (not recorded which). The CDR3 loop is CASSFLVDKAFF. The CDR3, as DNA: TGTGCCAGCAGTTTCCTGGTGGACAAGGCTTTCTTT.